The 10 T cell receptor beta chains below were found in one sample sequenced in a study of shared clonotypes between healthy human individuals. Sequencing was performed with immunoSEQ multiplex PCR; in TCRdb, only in-frame clones are kept and a portion is missing. The table records some 650,000 clones, more than 95% of them present only once. The sequenced sample consisted of naive CD4+ T cells sorted from blood. Subset in this sample: CD45RA+ positively selected. The source is a woman under 40 in good health.

The rearrangement uses TRBV7-2 and TRBJ1-1; no definite D call. This CDR3 has 12 amino acids. Per the germline V gene, CDR1 is SGHTA and CDR2 is FQGNSA. The germline V and J ends were trimmed by 5 bases and 8 bases, with 12 bases remaining between them. The CDR3 DNA reads as TGTGCCAGCAGCCGACTCGGACGGGAAGCTTTCTTT. Residues: CASSRLGREAFF.

The V call is TRBV11-2, the J call TRBJ2-1; D is possibly TRBD1 (6 bases). The CDR3 contains 15 residues. V was trimmed by 5 bases and J by 7 bases, leaving 18 bases between them. CDR1 and CDR2 (germline): SGHAT, FQNNGV. The CDR3 DNA follows: TGTGCCAGCAGCACCCGAACAGGGACCAGGAATGAGCAGTTCTTC. It translates to CASSTRTGTRNEQFF.

The chain combines TRBV5-1 with TRBJ1-5; D gene uncertain. CDR3 length: 12 residues. Per germline, CDR1 SGHRS and CDR2 YFSETQ. The V gene lost 0 bases and the J gene lost 6 bases, with 4 bases spanning the gap. CDR3 loop: CASSLAGQPQHF. In DNA, the CDR3 is TGCGCCAGCAGCTTGGCCGGTCAGCCCCAGCATTTT.

V usage is TRBV28 and J usage is TRBJ1-4; D is unresolved. V was clipped by 0 bases and J by 7 bases, with 12 bases between them. Germline V gene lookup returns CDR1 MDHEN and CDR2 SYDVKM. This CDR3 comprises 15 residues. As DNA, the CDR3 is TGTGCCAGCAGTTTATGGTGGACGAATCCTGAAAAACTGTTTTTT. It translates to CASSLWWTNPEKLFF.

This sequence joins TRBV7-7 and TRBJ2-5; tentatively, D is TRBD2 (5 bases). The CDR3 is made up of 13 amino acids. Germline CDR1 and CDR2: SSHAT and FNYEAQ (reference sequence). Trimming stripped 1 base from V and 4 bases from J, with 7 bases between. The CDR3 reads CASSLDSGETQYF. For the CDR3, the DNA is TGTGCCAGCAGCTTAGACAGCGGAGAGACCCAGTACTTC.

The rearrangement uses TRBV30 and TRBJ1-5; D not certain. V was pared by 1 base and J by 1 base, with 8 bases between. There are 14 residues in the CDR3. The germline CDR1 and CDR2 sequences are GTSNPN and SVGIG (reference sequence). This chain's CDR3 is CAWSGRTSNQPQHF. In DNA form, the CDR3 reads TGTGCCTGGAGTGGTCGAACAAGCAATCAGCCCCAGCATTTT. The entire variable domain, with the rest obtained from reference TRBV30 and TRBJ1-5, is as follows: SQTIHQWPATLVQPVGSPLSLECTVEGTSNPNLYWYRQAAGRGLQLLFYSVGIGQISSEVPQNLSASRPQDRQFILSSKKLLLSDSGFYLCAWSGRTSNQPQHFGDGTRLSIL.

This chain uses TRBV6-4 with TRBJ2-2; D is unresolved. The CDR3 runs 14 residues. In germline, CDR1 is MRHNA, CDR2 SNTAGT. The germline V and J ends were trimmed by 1 base and 1 base, with 4 bases remaining between them. For the CDR3, the DNA is TGTGCCAGCAGTGACTTCGGGAACACCGGGGAGCTGTTTTTT. It encodes CASSDFGNTGELFF.

The rearrangement joins TRBV5-1 to TRBJ1-2; D not resolved. CDR3 size: 15 residues. Trimming pared 6 bases from V and 3 bases from J, leaving 18 bases between. Looked up from germline, CDR1 is SGHRS and CDR2 is YFSETQ. Here the CDR3 reads CASTPNSYSYYGYTF. The CDR3 DNA sequence: TGCGCCAGCACCCCTAATAGTTACAGTTACTATGGCTACACCTTC.

This chain connects TRBV5-6 to TRBJ2-2; D gene ambiguous. V lost 0 bases, J lost 1 base, and 7 bases lay in between. CDR3 length: 15 amino acids. Germline CDR1 reads SGHDT; CDR2 reads YYEEEE. For the CDR3, the DNA is TGTGCCAGCAGCTTGGGAGTTCGGAACACCGGGGAGCTGTTTTTT. Translating gives CASSLGVRNTGELFF.

V gene TRBV13 combines with J gene TRBJ1-2; possibly TRBD1 for D (5 bases). The V gene lost 7 bases and the J gene lost 2 bases, with 17 bases spanning the gap. This CDR3 contains 15 residues. Germline CDR1 is PRHDT and CDR2 is FYEKMQ (reference sequence). The CDR3 nucleotides are TGTGCCAGCACCGCACCATACAGGACAAACTATGGCTACACCTTC. It translates to CASTAPYRTNYGYTF.